This TCR beta chain was retrieved from a study of radiotherapy plus CTLA-4 blockade in lung cancer (dated by TCRdb to 2017 to 2018). For the wider study: Among enrolled patients, 18% had an objective response and 25% to 35% reached disease control. The paper as a whole reports these results and caveats: The strongest predictors of response were reported to be early dynamic shifts in blood T cell clones along with a rise in serum interferon-beta following radiation. TCR clones derived from tumors expanded in peripheral blood after treatment with radiotherapy and ipilimumab.

The CDR3, from cysteine to phenylalanine, totals 13 residues. Solely the CDR3 DNA is kept, with 39 bases framed from the first base. The germline V gene encodes CDR1 MNHEY and CDR2 SMNVEV (reference sequence). Cut back by 6 bases and 0 bases, the V and J ends lie 6 bases apart. Library construction relied on the immunoSEQ multiplex PCR assay. TCRdb took this table from immuneACCESS and kept in-frame rearrangements with V and J called. Such tables lack part of the clones; where checked against another copy, unresolved V genes explain under half of the gap, and the rest is unexplained. This sample comprises around 99,000 clones, about 91% of them detected only once. In total, the top ten clones hold roughly 4.9% of the sample. On this clone: Its antigen specificity is not known. No base quality values were provided; no much bigger clone lies one nucleotide off. Different DNA sequences within this sample yield the same CDR3.

The study evaluated CTLA-4 blockade (ipilimumab) given together with focal radiation therapy in patients who had chemo-refractory metastatic non-small-cell lung cancer. The sequencing used peripheral blood, collected from a patient treated with radiotherapy plus ipilimumab. The chain joins TRBV27 to TRBJ2-1; the D segment cannot be called with confidence. The sequence was obtained from a human donor with non-small cell lung cancer that progressed on radiotherapy plus ipilimumab. The CDR3 corresponds to CASRKSSYNEQFF. The nucleotide sequence is TGTGCCAGCAGAAAGAGCTCCTACAATGAGCAGTTCTTC.